The source of this T cell receptor beta chain is a study of cytomegalovirus exposure and HLA in healthy donors. General study findings and limits: Later, an analysis showed that TCR beta chains associated with HLA were more clonally expanded than others that were equally common.

The study ran its PCR with 60 Vbeta and 13 Jbeta primers. In the source study's methods: Unique TCR beta chains totaled some 80 million in a later count, with approximately 11 million of them shared. The table came from immunoSEQ multiplex PCR; TCRdb's copy has only in-frame clones and leaves some out. V and J calls and clone size are those listed in that table; D and trimming were worked out from the DNA. Here the sample spans some 96,000 clones, more than 70% being singletons. Note on this clone: Antigen specificity is unknown.

The TCR comes from a woman aged 60 to 75 in good health and CMV-seropositive. The source material was PBMCs.

CDR3 amino acids: CASSLIRDGGYTF. CDR3 DNA: TGTGCCAGCAGTTTAATCAGGGATGGGGGCTACACCTTC. The V gene is TRBV27, the J gene TRBJ1-2; maybe TRBD1 (5 bases). Germline CDR1 and CDR2: MNHEY and SMNVEV (reference sequence). The CDR3 has 13 amino acids. V was pared by 2 bases and J by 8 bases, with 12 bases between.